The clone carrying this T cell receptor (beta chain) was recorded once. Its target is unknown. TCRdb keeps only in-frame clones here, not all; method: immunoSEQ multiplex PCR. The table lists tens of thousands of clones, less than 85% of them singletons, with 4% to 4.5% in the top ten. V shed 6 bases and J shed 9 bases, with 11 bases lying between them. This CDR3 spans 11 amino acids. In germline, CDR1 is MNHEY, CDR2 SMNVEV (reference sequence). The data stem from a study of OX40 agonist ivuxolimab in advanced cancers. Whole-study context: Patients' therapy was ivuxolimab, an antibody that acts as an agonist of OX40 (CD134). Study-wide points: Low levels of normalized T-cell clonal expansion also appeared in some nonresponders. More expanded clones were seen, on average, in CD8+ T cells than in CD4+.

No patient had autoimmune disease or received systemic immunosuppression. The sequence came from an adult with an advanced solid tumor such as melanoma, head and neck, liver or kidney cancer. The chain is built from TRBV27 and TRBJ2-5; tentatively, D is TRBD2 (6 bases). The source material was CD4+ or CD8+ T cells sorted from blood, sampled in a trial of the OX40 agonist ivuxolimab. The CDR3 region has the DNA TGTGCCAGCAGAACGGGGGTGGCCCAGTACTTC. Residues: CASRTGVAQYF.